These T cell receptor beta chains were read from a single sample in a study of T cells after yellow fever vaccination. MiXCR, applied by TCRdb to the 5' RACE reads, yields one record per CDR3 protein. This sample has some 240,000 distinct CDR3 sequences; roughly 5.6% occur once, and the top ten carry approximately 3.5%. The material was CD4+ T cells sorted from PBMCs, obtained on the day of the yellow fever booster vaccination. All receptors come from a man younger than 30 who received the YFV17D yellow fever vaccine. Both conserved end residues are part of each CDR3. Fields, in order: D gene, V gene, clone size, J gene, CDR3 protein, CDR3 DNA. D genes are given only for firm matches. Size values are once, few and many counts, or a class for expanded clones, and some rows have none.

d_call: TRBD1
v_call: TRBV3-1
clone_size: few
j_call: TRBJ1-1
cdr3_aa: CASRQGVYTEAFF
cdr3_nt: TGTGCCAGCAGACAGGGGGTATATACTGAAGCTTTCTTT

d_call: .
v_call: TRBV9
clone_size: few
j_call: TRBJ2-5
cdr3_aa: CASSGTLGRQETQYF
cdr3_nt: TGTGCCAGCAGCGGGACCTTAGGACGCCAAGAGACCCAGTACTTC

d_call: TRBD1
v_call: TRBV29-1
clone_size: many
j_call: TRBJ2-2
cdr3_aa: CSGRGQVTGELFF
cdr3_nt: TGCAGCGGCAGGGGGCAAGTCACCGGGGAGCTGTTTTTT

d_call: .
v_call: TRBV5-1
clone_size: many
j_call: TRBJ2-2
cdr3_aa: CASSLSEANTGELFF
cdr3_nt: TGCGCCAGCAGCCTCTCAGAAGCGAACACCGGGGAGCTGTTTTTT

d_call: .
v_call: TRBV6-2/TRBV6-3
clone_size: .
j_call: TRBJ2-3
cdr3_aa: CASPPLGGGAYSTDTQYF
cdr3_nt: TGTGCCAGCCCCCCCTTAGGAGGGGGGGCTTATAGCACAGATACGCAGTATTTT

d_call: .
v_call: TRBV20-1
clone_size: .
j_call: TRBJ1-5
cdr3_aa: CSARVPGSSNQPQHF
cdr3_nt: TGCAGTGCTAGAGTCCCTGGTAGTAGCAATCAGCCCCAGCATTTT

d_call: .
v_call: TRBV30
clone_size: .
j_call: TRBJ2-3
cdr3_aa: CAWSVGGGLSTDTQYF
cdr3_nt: TGTGCCTGGAGTGTGGGTGGGGGGCTTAGCACAGATACGCAGTATTTT

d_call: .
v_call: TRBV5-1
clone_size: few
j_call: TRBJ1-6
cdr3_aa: CASSLDIGYNSPLHF
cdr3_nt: TGCGCCAGCAGCTTGGATATAGGTTATAATTCACCCCTCCACTTT

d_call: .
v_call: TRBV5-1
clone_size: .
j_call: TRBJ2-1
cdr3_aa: CASSWGALSYNEQFF
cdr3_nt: TGCGCCAGCAGCTGGGGTGCCCTCTCCTACAATGAGCAGTTCTTC

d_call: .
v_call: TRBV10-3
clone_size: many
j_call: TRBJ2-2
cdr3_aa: CAISPGTYANTGELFF
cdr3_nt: TGTGCCATCAGTCCCGGGACCTATGCGAACACCGGGGAGCTGTTTTTT

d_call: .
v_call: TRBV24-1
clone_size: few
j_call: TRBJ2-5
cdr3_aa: CATSAAGETQYF
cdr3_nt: TGTGCCACCAGTGCAGCTGGAGAGACCCAGTACTTC

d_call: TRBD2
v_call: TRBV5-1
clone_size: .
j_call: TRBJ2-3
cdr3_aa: CASSLVRGNTDTQYF
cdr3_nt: TGCGCCAGCAGCTTGGTGCGGGGGAACACAGATACGCAGTATTTT

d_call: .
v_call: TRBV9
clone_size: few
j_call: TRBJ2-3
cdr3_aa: CASSVLLASGTDTQYF
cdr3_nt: TGTGCCAGCAGCGTACTCTTGGCTTCGGGCACAGATACGCAGTATTTT

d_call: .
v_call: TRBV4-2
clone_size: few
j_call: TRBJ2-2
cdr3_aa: CASSQVFRGVNTGELFF
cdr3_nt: TGTGCCAGCAGCCAAGTATTTAGGGGGGTGAACACCGGGGAGCTGTTTTTT

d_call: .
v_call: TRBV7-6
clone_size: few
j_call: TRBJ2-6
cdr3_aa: CASSPTGASGANVLTF
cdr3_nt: TGTGCCAGCAGCCCAACTGGTGCATCTGGGGCCAACGTCCTGACTTTC

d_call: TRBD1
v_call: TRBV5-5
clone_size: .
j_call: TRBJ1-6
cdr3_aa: CASSTGEGSLHF
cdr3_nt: TGTGCCAGCAGCACAGGGGAAGGTTCCCTCCACTTT

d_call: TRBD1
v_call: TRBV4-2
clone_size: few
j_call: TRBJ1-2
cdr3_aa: CASSQGTGLNYGYTF
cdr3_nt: TGTGCCAGCAGCCAGGGGACAGGACTTAACTATGGCTACACCTTC

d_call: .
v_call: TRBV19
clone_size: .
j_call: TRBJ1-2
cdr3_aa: CASFQGLGYGYTF
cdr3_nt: TGTGCCAGTTTTCAGGGTCTGGGCTATGGCTACACCTTC

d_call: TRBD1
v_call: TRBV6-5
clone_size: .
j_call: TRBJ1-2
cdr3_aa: CATKKDRGSGYTF
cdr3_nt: TGTGCCACCAAAAAGGACAGGGGCAGTGGCTACACCTTC

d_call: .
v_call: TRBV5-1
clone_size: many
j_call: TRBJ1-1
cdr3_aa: CASSNRPQGDTEAFF
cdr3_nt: TGCGCCAGCAGTAACCGCCCCCAGGGCGACACTGAAGCTTTCTTT

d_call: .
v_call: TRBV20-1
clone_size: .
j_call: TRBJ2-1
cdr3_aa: CRVLGSYNEQFF
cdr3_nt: TGCAGGGTCCTCGGCTCCTACAATGAGCAGTTCTTC

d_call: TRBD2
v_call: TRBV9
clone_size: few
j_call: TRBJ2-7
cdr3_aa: CASSVAGGPHEQYF
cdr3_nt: TGTGCCAGCAGCGTAGCGGGGGGGCCCCACGAGCAGTACTTC

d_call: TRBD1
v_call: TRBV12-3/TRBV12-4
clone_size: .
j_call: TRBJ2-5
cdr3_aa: CASSPGTGIQTQYF
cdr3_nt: TGTGCCAGCAGTCCCGGGACAGGGATACAGACCCAGTACTTC

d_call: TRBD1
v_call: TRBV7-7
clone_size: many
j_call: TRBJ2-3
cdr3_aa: CASSSGTGVDTQYF
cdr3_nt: TGTGCTAGCAGCTCGGGGACAGGGGTAGATACGCAGTATTTT

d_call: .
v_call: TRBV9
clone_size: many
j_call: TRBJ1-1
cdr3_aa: CASSVDHTPTEAFF
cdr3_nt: TGTGCCAGCAGCGTAGATCACACTCCAACTGAAGCTTTCTTT

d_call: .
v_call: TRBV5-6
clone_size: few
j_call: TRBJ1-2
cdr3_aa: CASTQRERYGYTF
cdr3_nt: TGTGCCAGCACCCAGAGGGAGAGATATGGCTACACCTTC

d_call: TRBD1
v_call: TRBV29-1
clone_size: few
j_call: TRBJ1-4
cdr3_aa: CSAYHTGGDEKLFF
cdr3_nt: TGCAGCGCCTATCATACAGGGGGCGATGAAAAACTGTTTTTT

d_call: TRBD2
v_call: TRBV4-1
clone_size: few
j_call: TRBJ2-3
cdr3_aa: CASSQDSGGLTDTQYF
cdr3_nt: TGCGCCAGCAGCCAAGATAGCGGGGGGCTGACAGATACGCAGTATTTT

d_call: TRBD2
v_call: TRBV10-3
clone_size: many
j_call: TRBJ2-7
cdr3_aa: CAISESTGGSFYEQYF
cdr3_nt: TGTGCCATCAGTGAGTCGACGGGGGGGAGTTTCTACGAGCAGTACTTC

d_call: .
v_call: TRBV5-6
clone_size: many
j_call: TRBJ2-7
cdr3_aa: CASSAPNKYEQYF
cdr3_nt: TGTGCCAGCAGCGCCCCTAACAAGTACGAGCAGTACTTC

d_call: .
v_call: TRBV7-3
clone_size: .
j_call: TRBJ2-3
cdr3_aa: CASSRMGVADTQYF
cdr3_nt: TGTGCCAGCAGCAGAATGGGGGTTGCAGATACGCAGTATTTT

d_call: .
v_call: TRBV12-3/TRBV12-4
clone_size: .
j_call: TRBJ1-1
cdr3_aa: CASSPYTNTEAFF
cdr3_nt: TGTGCCAGCAGCCCTTACACGAACACTGAAGCTTTCTTT

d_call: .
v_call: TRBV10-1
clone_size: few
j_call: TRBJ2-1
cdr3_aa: CASSTGVNYNEQFF
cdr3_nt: TGCGCCAGCAGTACTGGGGTGAACTACAATGAGCAGTTCTTC

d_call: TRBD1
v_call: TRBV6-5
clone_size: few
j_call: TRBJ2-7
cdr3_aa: CASIKTGGNYEQYF
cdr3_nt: TGTGCCAGCATCAAAACAGGGGGCAACTACGAGCAGTACTTC

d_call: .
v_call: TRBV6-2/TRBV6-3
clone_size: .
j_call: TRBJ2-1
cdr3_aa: CASSPLGGASNEQFF
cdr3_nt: TGTGCCAGCAGTCCCCTGGGGGGCGCAAGCAATGAGCAGTTCTTC

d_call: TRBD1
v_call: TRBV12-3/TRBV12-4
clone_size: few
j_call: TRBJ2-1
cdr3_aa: CASSPGQLDNEQFF
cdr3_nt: TGTGCCAGCAGTCCGGGACAGCTTGACAATGAGCAGTTCTTC

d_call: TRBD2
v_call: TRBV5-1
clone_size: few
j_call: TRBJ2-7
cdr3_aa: CASSIAGGSREQYF
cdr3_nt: TGCGCCAGCAGCATAGCGGGGGGGTCTCGCGAGCAGTACTTC

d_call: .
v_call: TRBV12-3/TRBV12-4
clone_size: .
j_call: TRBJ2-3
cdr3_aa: CASSFGRGLRDTQYF
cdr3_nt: TGTGCCAGCAGTTTCGGGAGGGGGCTTAGAGATACGCAGTATTTT

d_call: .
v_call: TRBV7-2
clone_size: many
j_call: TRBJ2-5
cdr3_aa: CASSPRTEETQYF
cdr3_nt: TGTGCCAGCAGCCCAAGGACAGAAGAGACCCAGTACTTC

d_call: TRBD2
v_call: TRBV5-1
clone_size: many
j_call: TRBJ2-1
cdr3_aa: CASSFTGTSDNEQFF
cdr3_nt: TGCGCCAGCAGCTTCACCGGGACTAGCGACAATGAGCAGTTCTTC

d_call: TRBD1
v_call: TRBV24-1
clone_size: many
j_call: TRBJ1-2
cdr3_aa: CATSDGQGRGYTF
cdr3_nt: TGTGCCACCAGTGACGGACAGGGACGTGGCTACACCTTC